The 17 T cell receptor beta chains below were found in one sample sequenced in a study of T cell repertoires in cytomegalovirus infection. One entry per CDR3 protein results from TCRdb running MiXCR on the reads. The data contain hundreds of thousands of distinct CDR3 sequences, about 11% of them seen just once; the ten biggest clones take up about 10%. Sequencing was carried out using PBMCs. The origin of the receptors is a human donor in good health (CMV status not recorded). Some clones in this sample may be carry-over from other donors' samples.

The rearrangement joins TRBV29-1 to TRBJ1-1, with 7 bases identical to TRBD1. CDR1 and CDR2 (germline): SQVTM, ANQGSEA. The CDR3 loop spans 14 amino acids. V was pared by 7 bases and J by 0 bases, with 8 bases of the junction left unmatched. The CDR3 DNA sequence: TGCAGCGCAGCACCGGGACAGTTGAACACTGAAGCTTTCTTT. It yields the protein CSAAPGQLNTEAFF.

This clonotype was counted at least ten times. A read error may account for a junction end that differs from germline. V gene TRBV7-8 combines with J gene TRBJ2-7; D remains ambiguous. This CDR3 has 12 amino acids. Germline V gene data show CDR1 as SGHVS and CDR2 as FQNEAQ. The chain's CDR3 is CASSVALYEQYF. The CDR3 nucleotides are TGTGCCAGCAGCGTAGCCCTCTACGAGCAGTACTTC.

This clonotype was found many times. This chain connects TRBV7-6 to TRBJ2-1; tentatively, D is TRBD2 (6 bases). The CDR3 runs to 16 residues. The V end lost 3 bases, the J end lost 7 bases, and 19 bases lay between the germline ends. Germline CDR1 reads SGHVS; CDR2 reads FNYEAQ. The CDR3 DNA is TGTGCCAGCAGCTTGGGGGGTAGTCGGGGCCTAAATGAGCAGTTCTTC. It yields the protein CASSLGGSRGLNEQFF.

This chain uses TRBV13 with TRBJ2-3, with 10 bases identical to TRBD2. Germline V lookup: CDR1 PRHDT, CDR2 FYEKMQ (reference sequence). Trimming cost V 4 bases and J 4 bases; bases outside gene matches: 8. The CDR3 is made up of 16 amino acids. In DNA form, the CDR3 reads TGTGCCAGCAGCTACCATGGGACTAGCGACGCAGATACGCAGTATTTT. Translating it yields CASSYHGTSDADTQYF.

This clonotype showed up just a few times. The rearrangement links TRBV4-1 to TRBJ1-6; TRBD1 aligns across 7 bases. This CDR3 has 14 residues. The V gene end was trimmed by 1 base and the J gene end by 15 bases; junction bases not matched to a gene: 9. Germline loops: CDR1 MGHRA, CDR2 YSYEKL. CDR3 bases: TGCGCCAGCAGCCAAGTATTGGCAGGGGGGATCCTCCACTTT. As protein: CASSQVLAGGILHF.

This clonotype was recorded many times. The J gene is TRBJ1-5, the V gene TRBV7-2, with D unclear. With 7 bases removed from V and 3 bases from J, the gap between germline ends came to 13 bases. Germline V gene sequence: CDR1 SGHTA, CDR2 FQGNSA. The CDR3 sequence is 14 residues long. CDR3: CASTLRGINQPQHF. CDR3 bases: TGTGCCAGCACCCTGCGCGGGATCAATCAGCCCCAGCATTTT.

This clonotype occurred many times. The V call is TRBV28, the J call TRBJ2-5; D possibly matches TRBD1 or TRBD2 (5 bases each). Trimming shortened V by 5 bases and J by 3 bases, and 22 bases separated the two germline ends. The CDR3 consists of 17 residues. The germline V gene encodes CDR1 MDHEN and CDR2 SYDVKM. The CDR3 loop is CASSGSWSGTDKETQYF. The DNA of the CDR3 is TGTGCCAGCAGTGGGTCATGGTCCGGGACCGACAAAGAGACCCAGTACTTC.

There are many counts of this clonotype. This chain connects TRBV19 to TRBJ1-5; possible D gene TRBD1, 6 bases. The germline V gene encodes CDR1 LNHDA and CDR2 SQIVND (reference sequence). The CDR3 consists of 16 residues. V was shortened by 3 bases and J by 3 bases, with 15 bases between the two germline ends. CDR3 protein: CASSIGRTELNQPQHF. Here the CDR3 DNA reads TGTGCCAGTAGTATCGGACGGACAGAACTCAATCAGCCCCAGCATTTT.

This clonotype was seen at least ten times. In DNA form, the CDR3 reads TGCAGCGTTGACGAGGCAAGCTCCTACAATGAGCAGTTCTTC. Translating gives CSVDEASSYNEQFF. This chain joins TRBV29-1 and TRBJ2-1, with D unclear. This CDR3 contains 14 residues. V gave up 3 bases and J gave up 0 bases, with 9 bases separating them. CDR1 is SQVTM and CDR2 is ANQGSEA in the germline V gene.

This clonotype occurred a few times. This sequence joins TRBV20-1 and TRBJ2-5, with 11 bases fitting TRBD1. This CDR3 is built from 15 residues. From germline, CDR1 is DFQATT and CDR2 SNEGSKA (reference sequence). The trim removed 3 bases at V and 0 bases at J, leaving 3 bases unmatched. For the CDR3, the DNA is TGCAGTGCTAGGGGGACAGGGGGGTACCAAGAGACCCAGTACTTC. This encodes CSARGTGGYQETQYF.

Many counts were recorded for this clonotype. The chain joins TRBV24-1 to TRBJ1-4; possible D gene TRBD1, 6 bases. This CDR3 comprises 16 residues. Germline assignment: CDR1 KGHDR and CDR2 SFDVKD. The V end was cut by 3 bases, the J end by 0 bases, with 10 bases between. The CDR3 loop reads CATSDLSGATNEKLFF. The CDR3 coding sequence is TGTGCCACCAGTGATCTGTCAGGGGCAACTAATGAAAAACTGTTTTTT.

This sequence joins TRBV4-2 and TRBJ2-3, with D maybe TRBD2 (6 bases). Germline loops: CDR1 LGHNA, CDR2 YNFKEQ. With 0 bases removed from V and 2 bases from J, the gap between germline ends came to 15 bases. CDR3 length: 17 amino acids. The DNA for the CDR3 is TGTGCCAGCAGCCAAGATGAGGGCGGGACTCTCACAGATACGCAGTATTTT. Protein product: CASSQDEGGTLTDTQYF.

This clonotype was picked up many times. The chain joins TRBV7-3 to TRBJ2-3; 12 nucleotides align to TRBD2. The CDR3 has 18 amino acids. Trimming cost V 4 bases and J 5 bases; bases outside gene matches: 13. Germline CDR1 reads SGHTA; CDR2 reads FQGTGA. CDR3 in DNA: TGTGCCAGCAGCTCCTATCCGCGGACTAGCGGGATCAAAGATACGCAGTATTTT. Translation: CASSSYPRTSGIKDTQYF.

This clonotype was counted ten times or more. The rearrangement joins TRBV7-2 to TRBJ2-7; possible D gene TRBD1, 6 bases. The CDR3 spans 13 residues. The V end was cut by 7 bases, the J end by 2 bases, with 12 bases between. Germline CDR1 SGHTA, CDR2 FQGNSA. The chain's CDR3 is CASTFTGTYEQYF. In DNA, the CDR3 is TGTGCCAGCACCTTTACAGGGACCTACGAGCAGTACTTC.

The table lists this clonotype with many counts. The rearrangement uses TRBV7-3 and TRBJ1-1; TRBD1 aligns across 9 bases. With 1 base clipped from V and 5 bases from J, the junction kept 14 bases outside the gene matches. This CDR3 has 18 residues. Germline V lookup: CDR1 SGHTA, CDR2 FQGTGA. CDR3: CASSLSPLDRGMSTEAFF. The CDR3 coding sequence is TGTGCCAGCAGCTTAAGCCCTCTGGACAGGGGAATGAGTACTGAAGCTTTCTTT.

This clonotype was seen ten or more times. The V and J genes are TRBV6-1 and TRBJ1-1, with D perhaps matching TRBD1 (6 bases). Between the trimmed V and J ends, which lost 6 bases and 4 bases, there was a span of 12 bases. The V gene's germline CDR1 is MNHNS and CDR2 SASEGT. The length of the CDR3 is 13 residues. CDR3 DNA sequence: TGTGCCAGCAGATACAGGGTGGTCACTGAAGCTTTCTTT. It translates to CASRYRVVTEAFF.

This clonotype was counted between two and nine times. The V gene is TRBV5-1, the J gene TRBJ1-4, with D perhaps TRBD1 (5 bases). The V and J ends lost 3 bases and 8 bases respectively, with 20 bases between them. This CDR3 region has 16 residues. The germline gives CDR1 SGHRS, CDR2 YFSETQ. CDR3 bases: TGCGCCAGCAGCTGGGGAAGGACGGCGGGGCGCGAAAAACTGTTTTTT. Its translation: CASSWGRTAGREKLFF. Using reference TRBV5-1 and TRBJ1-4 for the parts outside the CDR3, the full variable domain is KAGVTQTPRYLIKTRGQQVTLSCSPISGHRSVSWYQQTPGQGLQFLFEYFSETQRNKGNFPGRFSGRQFSNSRSEMNVSTLELGDSALYLCASSWGRTAGREKLFFGSGTQLSVL.